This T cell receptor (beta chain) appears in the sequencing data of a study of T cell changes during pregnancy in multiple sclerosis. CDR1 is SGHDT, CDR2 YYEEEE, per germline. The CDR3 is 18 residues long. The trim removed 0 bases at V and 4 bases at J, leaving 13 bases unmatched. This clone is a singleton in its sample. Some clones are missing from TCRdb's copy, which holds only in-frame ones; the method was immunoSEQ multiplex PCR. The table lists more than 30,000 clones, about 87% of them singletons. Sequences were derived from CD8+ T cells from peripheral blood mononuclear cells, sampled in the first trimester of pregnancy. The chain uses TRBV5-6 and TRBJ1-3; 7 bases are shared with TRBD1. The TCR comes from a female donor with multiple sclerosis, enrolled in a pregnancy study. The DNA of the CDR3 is TGTGCCAGCAGCTTGGTAGGGGGCAGGGGCGGGGACGGAAACACCATATATTTT. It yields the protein CASSLVGGRGGDGNTIYF.